Listed below are T cell receptor beta chains from one sample, sequenced in a study of cytomegalovirus exposure and HLA in healthy donors. Repertoires were generated with immunoSEQ multiplex PCR, while TCRdb's copy carries only in-frame clones and drops some. Here the sample spans over 150,000 clones, about 79% being singletons. Sequencing was performed on PBMCs. These receptors all stem from a woman between 25 and 40 years old in good health and CMV-seropositive. Both conserved end residues are part of each CDR3. A D gene is named only where the DNA matches it firmly. Only part of the rows carry a size: once, few, many, or a class if the clone is expanded.

d_gene,abundance,j_gene,v_gene,CDR3aa,CDR3nt
.,.,TRBJ1-1,TRBV6-6,CASSYGPGNTEAFF,TGTGCCAGCAGTTACGGGCCAGGGAACACTGAAGCTTTCTTT
TRBD1,.,TRBJ1-2,TRBV19,CATSPDRGLGYTF,TGTGCCACCTCCCCGGACAGGGGGCTTGGCTACACCTTC
TRBD1,.,TRBJ1-5,TRBV10-3,CAISESDRERPQHF,TGTGCCATCAGTGAGTCAGACAGGGAGAGGCCCCAGCATTTT
.,.,TRBJ2-6,TRBV19,CASSIDLFSGRGANVLTF,TGTGCCAGTAGTATAGATCTATTCTCAGGGCGAGGGGCCAACGTCCTGACTTTC
.,.,TRBJ1-2,TRBV2,CASSEHGGDSYGYTF,TGTGCCAGCAGTGAACACGGCGGGGATTCCTATGGCTACACCTTC
.,once,TRBJ2-7,TRBV6-1,CASIEGRREGLRGEQYF,TGTGCCAGCATTGAAGGTAGGAGGGAGGGCCTGAGGGGGGAGCAGTACTTC
.,.,TRBJ2-1,TRBV6-1,CASSATTNEQFF,TGTGCCAGCAGCGCTACCACCAATGAGCAGTTCTTC
TRBD2,.,TRBJ2-5,TRBV5-8,CASSHSGAGGETQYF,TGTGCCAGCAGCCACAGCGGGGCGGGGGGAGAGACCCAGTACTTC
TRBD1,once,TRBJ1-5,TRBV28,CATDALTGTGGDQPQHF,TGTGCCACCGACGCGTTAACCGGGACAGGGGGCGATCAGCCCCAGCATTTT
.,.,TRBJ1-5,TRBV30,CAWSGGRQPQHF,TGTGCCTGGAGTGGGGGGCGGCAGCCCCAGCATTTT
TRBD1,once,TRBJ1-2,TRBV11-2,CASSLKGWRQGAGDGYTF,TGTGCCAGCAGCTTAAAGGGATGGAGACAGGGGGCTGGGGATGGCTACACCTTC
.,few,TRBJ2-7,TRBV6-1,CASSEYEGRLSYEQYF,TGTGCCAGCAGTGAATATGAGGGTAGACTGTCCTACGAGCAGTACTTC